Presented here are 5 T cell receptor beta chains from one specimen sequenced in a study of cytomegalovirus exposure and HLA in healthy donors (TCRdb year 2017). The receptor library was made with the immunoSEQ multiplex PCR assay. The multiplex PCR relied on a mix of 60 forward primers for TCR Vbeta segments and 13 reverse primers for TCR Jbeta segments. In its TCRdb copy, this immuneACCESS table keeps in-frame sequences only and misses some clones. Where compared with another copy, unresolved V genes explain less than half of these, and the others have no known cause. The sample profile shows about 120,000 clones; approximately 70% of them were found once. Roughly 1.4% of the sample rests with the top ten. The sample was PBMCs. The receptors stem from a man aged 18 to 30 in good health and CMV-seronegative.

This clone was counted a single time. This chain uses TRBV9 with TRBJ1-4; a possible D gene is TRBD1 (5 bases). V was clipped by 3 bases and J by 4 bases, with 16 bases between them. The CDR3 extends over 16 amino acids. Per germline, CDR1 SGDLS and CDR2 YYNGEE. The CDR3 protein is CASSGGGRPRNEKLFF. The DNA for the CDR3 is TGTGCCAGCAGCGGCGGGGGGAGACCGCGTAATGAAAAACTGTTTTTT.

The V gene is TRBV5-4, the J gene TRBJ1-6; D is ambiguous. Trimming took off 0 bases at V and 6 bases at J, with 13 bases between the two ends. The CDR3 has 16 residues. Per germline, CDR1 SGHNT and CDR2 YYREEE (reference sequence). CDR3 loop: CASSLVPPPLNSPLHF. The DNA for the CDR3 is TGTGCCAGCAGCTTGGTCCCCCCTCCCCTTAATTCACCCCTCCACTTT.

Only a few counts were recorded for this clone. The chain combines TRBV2 with TRBJ1-3; a possible D gene is TRBD1 (6 bases). Trimming removed 3 bases at V and 0 bases at J, with 9 bases between. The CDR3 length is 15 residues. Germline V lookup: CDR1 SNHLY, CDR2 FYNNEI. CDR3 protein: CASSEQGSSGNTIYF. CDR3 nucleotides: TGTGCCAGCAGTGAGCAGGGGAGCTCTGGAAACACCATATATTTT.

The chain is built from TRBV7-9 and TRBJ2-7, with TRBD2 as a possible D gene (6 bases). This CDR3 contains 15 residues. V shed 4 bases and J shed 6 bases, with 19 bases lying between them. Looked up from germline, CDR1 is SEHNR and CDR2 is FQNEAQ (reference sequence). CDR3 residues: CASSSPGTSTSEQYF. CDR3 nucleotide sequence: TGTGCCAGCAGCTCCCCCGGGACTTCGACGTCCGAGCAGTACTTC.

The rearrangement joins TRBV9 to TRBJ2-1, with TRBD2 identical over 7 bases. The CDR3 has 15 amino acids. With 3 bases clipped from V and 9 bases from J, the junction kept 12 bases outside the gene matches. Germline V CDR1 and CDR2: SGDLS, YYNGEE. The CDR3, as DNA: TGTGCCAGCAGCGCAAGGAGGACTAGTATTGCTGAGCAGTTCTTC. Protein: CASSARRTSIAEQFF.